This is a list of T cell receptor beta chains from one sample in a study of blood T cell repertoires in COVID-19. Method: immunoSEQ multiplex PCR; TCRdb's copy keeps in-frame clones and lacks some. The sample holds 35,000 to 45,000 clones, around 90% seen once. Sequenced sample: peripheral blood. The receptors were sampled from a man over 45 with active COVID-19. Both conserved end residues are part of each CDR3. A D gene is named only where the DNA matches it firmly. A row's size may be missing; if present it is once, few, many or a size class.

V	J	D	size	DNA	CDR3
TRBV29-1	TRBJ1-5	-	-	TGCAGCGTTGATGTCGGGTATAGCAATCAGCCCCAGCATTTT	CSVDVGYSNQPQHF
TRBV2	TRBJ1-2	TRBD1	-	TGTGCCAGCGTACCCTCACTACAGGGGGCCGGGGGCTACACCTTC	CASVPSLQGAGGYTF
TRBV5-4	TRBJ2-1	TRBD2	-	TGTGCCAGCAGCTTCAGCGGGGGGGCCAATGAGCAGTTCTTC	CASSFSGGANEQFF
TRBV20-1	TRBJ2-3	-	-	TGCAGTGCTAGTGGGGGCCGGTATGAACGCACAGATACGCAGTATTTT	CSASGGRYERTDTQYF
TRBV10-2	TRBJ2-2	-	-	TGCGCCAGCGGGCCCGGGGCCGGGGAGCTGTTTTTT	CASGPGAGELFF
TRBV6-2/TRBV6-3	TRBJ1-1	TRBD1	-	TGTGCCAGCAGTCAGGCGGACAGGAAGAACACTGAAGCTTTCTTT	CASSQADRKNTEAFF
TRBV30	TRBJ2-7	TRBD2	once	TGTGCCTGGAGTGTAGGGGAGGGGAACTACGAGCAGTACTTC	CAWSVGEGNYEQYF
TRBV7-2	TRBJ2-5	TRBD2	-	TGTGCCAGCAGCTTAGATTGGGCTAGCGGGCAAGAGACCCAGTACTTC	CASSLDWASGQETQYF
TRBV6-2/TRBV6-3	TRBJ2-7	TRBD1	-	TGTGCCAGCAGATACCCCGGGACAGGGAGCTACGAGCAGTACTTC	CASRYPGTGSYEQYF
TRBV5-6	TRBJ2-6	-	-	TGTGCCAGCAGCTCTGATTTGGGCAGGAGGTACTCTGGGGCCAACGTCCTGACTTTC	CASSSDLGRRYSGANVLTF
TRBV5-6	TRBJ2-2	-	once	TGTGCCAGCAGCTGGACAGCCTTCACCGGGGAGCTGTTTTTT	CASSWTAFTGELFF
TRBV28	TRBJ1-3	-	-	TGTGCCAGCAGTCTCAGGGAAGGAAGAAACACCATATATTTT	CASSLREGRNTIYF
TRBV19	TRBJ1-5	-	-	TGTGCCAGTAAATACAGGGAAAGGGGCAATCAGCCCCAGCATTTT	CASKYRERGNQPQHF
TRBV2	TRBJ2-5	-	-	TGTGCCAGCAGCGCATTTGGACGGTCGGGGGAGACCCAGTACTTC	CASSAFGRSGETQYF
TRBV4-3	TRBJ1-1	-	-	TGCGCCAGCAGCCAGGACCCCATGGCGGGCGCTGAAGCTTTCTTT	CASSQDPMAGAEAFF
TRBV11-2	TRBJ2-3	-	-	TGTGCCAGCAGCCTCGGTACCCCAGATACGCAGTATTTT	CASSLGTPDTQYF
TRBV10-3	TRBJ2-7	-	-	TGTGCCATCAGTGAGGCGGTCTTGGCAGGGGAGCAGTACTTC	CAISEAVLAGEQYF
TRBV19	TRBJ1-6	TRBD1	-	TGTGCCAGTAGTTCGACAGGGGTCGGCTCACCCCTCCACTTT	CASSSTGVGSPLHF
TRBV27	TRBJ1-1	TRBD1	-	TGTGCCAGCAGTGGACAGGGGAGGACTGAAGCTTTCTTT	CASSGQGRTEAFF
TRBV6-5	TRBJ2-5	-	-	TGTGCCAGCAGTTCAGCGGTTCGGGCCCAGTACTTC	CASSSAVRAQYF
TRBV6-2/TRBV6-3	TRBJ1-1	-	once	TGTGCCAGCAGTTCCACGGGCAGGGACACTGAAGCTTTCTTT	CASSSTGRDTEAFF
TRBV28	TRBJ1-3	-	-	TGTGCCAGCAGTTCCAGCCGGGGGACCTCTGGAAACACCATATATTTT	CASSSSRGTSGNTIYF
TRBV7-8	TRBJ2-7	-	-	TGTGCCAGCAGCCCACAGGGAGTTTACGAGCAGTACTTC	CASSPQGVYEQYF
TRBV28	TRBJ1-3	-	once	TGTGCCAGCCGAACTCCCTCTGGAAACACCATATATTTT	CASRTPSGNTIYF
TRBV2	TRBJ1-1	-	-	TGTGCCAGCAGGACAGGCGGACACACTGAAGCTTTCTTT	CASRTGGHTEAFF
TRBV4-2	TRBJ1-1	-	once	TGTGCCAGCAGCCAAGATGGCAGATTGAACACTGAAGCTTTCTTT	CASSQDGRLNTEAFF
TRBV18	TRBJ2-3	-	-	TGTGCCAGCTCACCACAACAGGGCGTCACAGATACGCAGTATTTT	CASSPQQGVTDTQYF
TRBV18	TRBJ1-6	-	-	TGTGCCAGCTCACCTACAGGGTTTGAGAATTCACCCCTCCACTTT	CASSPTGFENSPLHF
TRBV19	TRBJ2-4	-	-	TGTGCCAGTAATAACAGAATAGCCAAAAACATTCAGTACTTC	CASNNRIAKNIQYF
TRBV27	TRBJ2-7	TRBD1	-	TGTGCCACCCGATCAGGGGGCATCTACGAGCAGTACTTC	CATRSGGIYEQYF